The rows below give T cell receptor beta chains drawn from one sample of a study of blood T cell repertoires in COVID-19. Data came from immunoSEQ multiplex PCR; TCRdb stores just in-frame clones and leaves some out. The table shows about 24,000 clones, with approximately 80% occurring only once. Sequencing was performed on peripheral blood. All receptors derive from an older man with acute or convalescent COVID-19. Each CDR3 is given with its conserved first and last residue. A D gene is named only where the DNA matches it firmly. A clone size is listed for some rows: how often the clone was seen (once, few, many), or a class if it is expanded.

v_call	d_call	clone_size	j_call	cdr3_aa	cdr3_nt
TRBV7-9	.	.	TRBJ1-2	CASSLELMYKTGYTF	TGTGCCAGCAGCTTAGAACTGATGTATAAAACTGGCTACACCTTC
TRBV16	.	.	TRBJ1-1	CASSIQVLGNTEAFF	TGTGCCAGCAGCATACAGGTCCTCGGAAACACTGAAGCTTTCTTT
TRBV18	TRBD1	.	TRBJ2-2	CASSEGGVNTGELFF	TGTGCCAGCTCAGAAGGGGGCGTTAACACCGGGGAGCTGTTTTTT
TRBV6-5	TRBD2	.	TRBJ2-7	CASLLAGSSYEQYF	TGTGCCAGTTTGCTAGCGGGGAGCTCCTACGAGCAGTACTTC
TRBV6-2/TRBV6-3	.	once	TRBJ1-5	CASSPHRAINQPQHF	TGTGCCAGCAGCCCGCACAGGGCAATCAATCAGCCCCAGCATTTT
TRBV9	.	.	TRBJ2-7	CAVRGMGEQYF	TGTGCAGTTAGGGGGATGGGGGAGCAGTACTTC
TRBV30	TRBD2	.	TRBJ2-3	CAWSAGLAGHLDTQYF	TGTGCCTGGAGCGCAGGACTAGCGGGACATCTAGATACGCAGTATTTT
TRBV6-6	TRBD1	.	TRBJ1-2	CASRGTGLGYGYTF	TGTGCCAGCAGGGGGACAGGGTTGGGCTATGGCTACACCTTC
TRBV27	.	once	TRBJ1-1	CASRFSIDWLNTEAFF	TGTGCCAGCAGATTTTCCATCGACTGGCTCAACACTGAAGCTTTCTTT
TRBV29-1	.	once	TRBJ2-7	CSVGEGVSYEQYF	TGCAGCGTTGGGGAAGGGGTTTCCTACGAGCAGTACTTC
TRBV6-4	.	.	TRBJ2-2	CASSDLGDGELFF	TGTGCCAGCAGTGACTTAGGGGACGGGGAGCTGTTTTTT
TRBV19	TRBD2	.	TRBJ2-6	CASSIPGGVGANVLTF	TGTGCCAGTAGTATCCCCGGGGGGGTTGGGGCCAACGTCCTGACTTTC
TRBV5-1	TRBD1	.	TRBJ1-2	CASSPGTASYGYTF	TGCGCCAGCAGCCCAGGGACAGCTTCCTATGGCTACACCTTC
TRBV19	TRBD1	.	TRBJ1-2	CASSPGTGIYGYTF	TGTGCCAGTAGTCCCGGGACAGGGATCTATGGCTACACCTTC
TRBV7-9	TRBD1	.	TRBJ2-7	CASSRGQGWYEQYF	TGTGCCAGCTCCCGAGGACAGGGGTGGTACGAGCAGTACTTC
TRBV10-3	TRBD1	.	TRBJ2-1	CAISRPGQGHEQFF	TGTGCCATCAGTCGACCGGGACAGGGTCATGAGCAGTTCTTC
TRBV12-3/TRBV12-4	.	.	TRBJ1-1	CASSLRVNTEAFF	TGTGCCAGCAGTTTGAGAGTGAACACTGAAGCTTTCTTT
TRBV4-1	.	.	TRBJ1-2	CASSQFQGNYGYTF	TGCGCCAGCAGCCAATTTCAGGGGAACTATGGCTACACCTTC
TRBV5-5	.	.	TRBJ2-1	CASSLPAVEQFF	TGTGCCAGCAGCTTGCCCGCGGTGGAGCAGTTCTTC
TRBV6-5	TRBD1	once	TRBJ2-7	CASRGTGGLSYEQYF	TGTGCCAGCAGGGGGACAGGGGGCCTCTCCTACGAGCAGTACTTC
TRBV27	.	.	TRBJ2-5	CASSFRKTQYF	TGTGCCAGCAGTTTCCGTAAGACCCAGTACTTC
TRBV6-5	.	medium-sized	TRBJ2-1	CASSYGPTADEQFF	TGTGCCAGCAGTTACGGGCCTACCGCCGATGAGCAGTTCTTC
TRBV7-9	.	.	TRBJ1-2	CASSLAREDGYTF	TGTGCCAGCAGCTTAGCGCGAGAGGATGGCTACACCTTC
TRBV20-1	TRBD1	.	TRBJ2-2	CSASVQGVTGELFF	TGCAGTGCTAGTGTTCAGGGGGTCACCGGGGAGCTGTTTTTT
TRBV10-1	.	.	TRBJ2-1	CASSESNGVGYNEQFF	TGCGCCAGCAGTGAGTCGAACGGGGTGGGGTACAATGAGCAGTTCTTC
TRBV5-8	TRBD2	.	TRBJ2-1	CASSPRLAGDDEQFF	TGTGCCAGCAGCCCGCGTCTAGCGGGAGATGATGAGCAGTTCTTC
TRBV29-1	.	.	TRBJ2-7	CSVEEAGYEQYF	TGCAGCGTTGAAGAGGCAGGCTACGAGCAGTACTTC
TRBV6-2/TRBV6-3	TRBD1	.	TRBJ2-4	CASSFQGVAAKNIQYF	TGTGCCAGCAGTTTCCAGGGGGTAGCGGCCAAAAACATTCAGTACTTC
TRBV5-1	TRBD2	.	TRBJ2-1	CASSSASGSSSYNEQFF	TGCGCCAGCAGCTCAGCTAGCGGATCGAGCTCCTACAATGAGCAGTTCTTC
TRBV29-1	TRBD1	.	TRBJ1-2	CSAGTGVGYGYTF	TGCAGCGCGGGGACAGGGGTAGGGTATGGCTACACCTTC
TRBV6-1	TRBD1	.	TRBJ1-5	CASSAGQGGYSNQPQHF	TGTGCCAGCAGTGCGGGACAGGGGGGGTATAGCAATCAGCCCCAGCATTTT
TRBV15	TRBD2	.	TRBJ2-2	CATSRDGAGAGELFF	TGTGCCACCAGCAGAGATGGGGCGGGGGCCGGGGAGCTGTTTTTT
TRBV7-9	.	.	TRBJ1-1	CASSSLLNTEAFF	TGTGCCAGCAGCTCCCTCCTTAACACTGAAGCTTTCTTT
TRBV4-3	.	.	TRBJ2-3	CASSQNTLAGRGITDTQYF	TGCGCCAGCAGCCAAAACACCTTGGCAGGACGGGGGATCACAGATACGCAGTATTTT
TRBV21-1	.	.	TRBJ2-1	CASRTGGLAGGSSYNEQFF	TGTGCCAGCAGAACCGGGGGACTAGCGGGAGGGAGCTCCTACAATGAGCAGTTCTTC
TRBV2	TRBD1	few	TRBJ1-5	CASSEALDRGRNQHF	TGTGCCAGCAGTGAAGCGCTTGACAGGGGGCGAAACCAACATTTT
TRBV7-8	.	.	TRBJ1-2	CASSSQRGSNYGYTF	TGTGCCAGCAGCTCCCAGAGGGGGTCGAACTATGGCTACACCTTC
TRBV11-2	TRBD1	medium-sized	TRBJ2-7	CASSPLGQGAPSEQYF	TGTGCCAGCAGCCCATTAGGACAGGGGGCGCCGAGCGAGCAGTACTTC
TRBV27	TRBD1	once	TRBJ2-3	CASTSGTGVIDTQYF	TGTGCCAGCACCTCGGGGACAGGGGTGATAGATACGCAGTATTTT
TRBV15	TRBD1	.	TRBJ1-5	CATSRGTGLNQPQHF	TGTGCCACCAGCAGGGGGACAGGGTTAAATCAGCCCCAGCATTTT
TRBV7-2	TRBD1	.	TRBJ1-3	CASSPRQGFKSGNTIYF	TGTGCCAGCAGCCCCCGACAGGGGTTCAAATCTGGAAACACCATATATTTT
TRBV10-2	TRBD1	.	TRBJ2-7	CASSGIGTGGYEQYF	TGCGCCAGCAGTGGGATCGGGACAGGGGGTTACGAGCAGTACTTC
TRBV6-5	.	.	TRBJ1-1	CATLGVGIEAFF	TGTGCCACCCTCGGGGTGGGGATCGAAGCTTTCTTT
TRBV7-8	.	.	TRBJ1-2	CASSLATPGANYGYTF	TGTGCCAGCAGCTTAGCGACGCCAGGGGCTAACTATGGCTACACCTTC
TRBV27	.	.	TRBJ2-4	CASAEGLAKNIQYF	TGTGCCAGCGCCGAGGGACTAGCCAAAAACATTCAGTACTTC
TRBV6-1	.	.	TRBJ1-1	CASSEGWGNTEAFF	TGTGCCAGCAGTGAAGGGTGGGGCAACACTGAAGCTTTCTTT
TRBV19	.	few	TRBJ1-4	CASSIRQDAATNEKLFF	TGTGCCAGTAGTATCCGCCAGGATGCTGCAACTAATGAAAAACTGTTTTTT
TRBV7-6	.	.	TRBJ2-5	CASSLAVQDGTQYF	TGTGCCAGCAGCTTAGCGGTGCAGGATGGGACCCAGTACTTC
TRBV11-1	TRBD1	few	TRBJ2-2	CASSFSGGAVTGELFF	TGTGCCAGCAGCTTCTCAGGGGGCGCAGTGACCGGGGAGCTGTTTTTT
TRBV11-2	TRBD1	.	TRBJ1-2	CASSGTGVGGYTF	TGTGCCAGCAGCGGAACAGGGGTAGGCGGCTACACCTTC
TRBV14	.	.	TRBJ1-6	CASSQELGRGSSPLHF	TGTGCCAGCAGCCAAGAACTGGGCAGGGGAAGCTCACCCCTCCACTTT